The next 24 T cell receptor beta chains were all read from a single sample in a study of T cell changes during pregnancy in multiple sclerosis. Method: immunoSEQ multiplex PCR; TCRdb's copy keeps in-frame clones and lacks some. The table shows about 66,000 clones, with 75% to 95% occurring only once. Sequenced material: CD8+ T cells from peripheral blood mononuclear cells, taken before pregnancy. The receptors derive from a female donor with multiple sclerosis, enrolled in a pregnancy study.

The V gene is TRBV5-1, the J gene TRBJ2-7; D not resolved. This CDR3 has 14 amino acids. The V end lost 0 bases, the J end lost 0 bases, and 7 bases lay between the germline ends. Looked up from germline, CDR1 is SGHRS and CDR2 is YFSETQ. CDR3 coding DNA: TGCGCCAGCAGCTTGGTGTCGGGCTCCTACGAGCAGTACTTC. Its translation: CASSLVSGSYEQYF.

The rearrangement joins TRBV15 to TRBJ2-3; the D gene is possibly TRBD2 (6 bases). Germline-derived CDR1 and CDR2 are LNHNV and YYDKDF (reference sequence). The V and J ends lost 5 bases and 0 bases respectively, with 12 bases between them. The CDR3 is made up of 15 amino acids. The CDR3 coding sequence is TGTGCCACCAGCGACGCTAGCGCTAGCACAGATACGCAGTATTTT. Translation gives CATSDASASTDTQYF.

The rearrangement uses TRBV5-1 and TRBJ1-2; D is unclear. V lost 1 base and J lost 5, with 15 bases in between. The CDR3 runs to 15 residues. Germline V lookup: CDR1 SGHRS, CDR2 YFSETQ. In DNA form, the CDR3 reads TGCGCCAGCAGCTTGTTCGATTCTGGCATTTATGGCTACACCTTC. Residues: CASSLFDSGIYGYTF.

This clone appeared a few times. This chain connects TRBV5-6 to TRBJ1-2, with D unclear. Trimming removed 6 bases from V and 4 bases from J, with 19 bases in between. The CDR3 has 15 amino acids. Looked up from germline, CDR1 is SGHDT and CDR2 is YYEEEE. The CDR3 reads CASTLTIDSGYGYTF. CDR3 coding DNA: TGTGCCAGCACCCTAACTATCGATTCGGGCTATGGCTACACCTTC.

J is TRBJ1-1 and V is TRBV9; D ambiguous. V lost 0 bases to trimming and J lost 4 bases, with 13 bases between them. This CDR3 has 15 residues. The germline V gene has CDR1 SGDLS and CDR2 YYNGEE. Here the CDR3 DNA reads TGTGCCAGCAGCGTAGACGGGGAATGGGGCACTGAAGCTTTCTTT. It yields the protein CASSVDGEWGTEAFF.

V is TRBV5-8 and J is TRBJ2-1; D is ambiguous. Trimming took off 9 bases at V and 8 bases at J, with 9 bases between the two ends. The CDR3 length is 10 residues. Germline-derived CDR1 and CDR2 are SGHTS and YDEGEE. The CDR3 sequence: CATLTYEQFF. The CDR3 region has the DNA TGTGCCACTTTGACTTATGAGCAGTTCTTC.

The genes are TRBV19 and TRBJ1-5; D might be TRBD1 (6 bases). V was clipped by 5 bases and J by 0 bases, with 14 bases between them. Germline CDR1 reads LNHDA; CDR2 reads SQIVND (reference sequence). The CDR3 is 16 amino acids. CDR3 in amino acids: CASSLRTEYSNQPQHF. The CDR3 region has the DNA TGTGCCAGTAGTCTCCGGACAGAGTATAGCAATCAGCCCCAGCATTTT.

The J gene is TRBJ1-1, the V gene TRBV4-1, with a tentative D call TRBD1 (6 bases). Germline V gives CDR1 MGHRA, CDR2 YSYEKL. Trimming stripped 0 bases from V and 6 bases from J, with 11 bases between. The CDR3 is 14 amino acids. In DNA form, the CDR3 reads TGCGCCAGCAGCCAAGAGGGGCAGGGGCCTGAAGCTTTCTTT. Protein: CASSQEGQGPEAFF.

This clone was seen only once. The chain is built from TRBV10-1 and TRBJ1-2, with 9 bases aligning to TRBD1. After removal of 2 bases from V and 4 bases from J, the junction contained 8 bases not matched to a gene. The germline V gene has CDR1 WNHNN and CDR2 SYGVQD (reference sequence). CDR3 length: 16 residues. The CDR3 reads CASSETRDRVVYGYTF. For the CDR3, the DNA is TGCGCCAGCAGTGAGACACGGGACAGGGTGGTCTATGGCTACACCTTC.

The chain combines TRBV6-6 with TRBJ2-7, with 7 bases that match TRBD1. Germline assignment: CDR1 MNHNY and CDR2 SVGAGI (reference sequence). There are 13 residues in the CDR3. The V segment lost 6 bases and the J segment 5 bases; nucleotides outside the gene matches: 7. The CDR3 DNA follows: TGTGCCAGCAGCCCGACAGGGTTGGACGAGCAGTACTTC. It translates to CASSPTGLDEQYF.

The chain has TRBV9 and TRBJ2-5, with 13 bases that match TRBD2. Trimming took 5 bases from V and 5 from J; bases not matched to a gene: 9. This CDR3 region has 16 residues. CDR1 is SGDLS and CDR2 is YYNGEE in the germline V gene. As DNA, the CDR3 is TGTGCCAGCAGGCCGACTAGCGGGGGGCCTGTCGAGACCCAGTACTTC. Encoded protein: CASRPTSGGPVETQYF.

This chain joins TRBV27 and TRBJ2-7, with D maybe TRBD1 (6 bases). This CDR3 region has 13 residues. CDR1 is MNHEY and CDR2 is SMNVEV in the germline V gene (reference sequence). V lost 5 bases to trimming and J lost 4 bases, with 12 bases between them. The CDR3 bases are TGTGCCAGCAGTCTCGGACAGAGATACGAGCAGTACTTC. Its translation is CASSLGQRYEQYF.

Worth noting for this clone: Within the sample, other DNA sequences also encode this same CDR3. The V call is TRBV4-1, the J call TRBJ2-7, with D tentatively TRBD1 (5 bases). The CDR3 runs 14 residues. Trimming removed 1 base from V and 3 bases from J, with 10 bases in between. Germline V gene sequence: CDR1 MGHRA, CDR2 YSYEKL. The CDR3 region is CASSQGQGLYEQYF. The CDR3 coding sequence is TGCGCCAGCAGCCAAGGGCAGGGTCTCTACGAGCAGTACTTC.

The chain carries TRBV5-1 and TRBJ2-3; 11 bases agree with TRBD2. Trimming took 4 bases from V and 5 from J; bases not matched to a gene: 12. Germline V gene data show CDR1 as SGHRS and CDR2 as YFSETQ. The CDR3 consists of 17 residues. CDR3 loop: CASSISGGAARGDTQYF. CDR3 coding DNA: TGCGCCAGCAGCATTAGCGGGGGGGCCGCCCGCGGAGATACGCAGTATTTT.

The chain carries TRBV4-1 and TRBJ1-4; no firm D call. The CDR3 extends over 17 amino acids. Per germline, CDR1 MGHRA and CDR2 YSYEKL. V was pared by 0 bases and J by 0 bases, with 11 bases between. The CDR3 is CASSQDHLGATNEKLFF. For the CDR3, the DNA is TGCGCCAGCAGCCAAGATCACCTCGGGGCAACTAATGAAAAACTGTTTTTT.

The rearrangement joins TRBV11-2 to TRBJ2-5, with TRBD2 matching over 7 bases. J lost 2 bases, V lost 3 bases, and 6 bases had no gene match. The length of the CDR3 is 15 residues. The germline V gene encodes CDR1 SGHAT and CDR2 FQNNGV. The CDR3 DNA reads TGTGCCAGCAGCTTGGGGCGGGGGAGACAAGAGACCCAGTACTTC. Protein sequence: CASSLGRGRQETQYF.

This clone appeared a few times. The gene calls are TRBV4-1 and TRBJ1-1; 11 bases align to TRBD1. After removal of 4 bases from V and 6 bases from J, the junction contained 4 bases not matched to a gene. This CDR3 spans 14 amino acids. CDR1 MGHRA and CDR2 YSYEKL come from the germline V gene. CDR3 bases: TGCGCCAGCAGCCGGGGGACAGGGGGGCCTGAAGCTTTCTTT. Its translation is CASSRGTGGPEAFF.

The chain carries TRBV5-5 and TRBJ2-2; D is undetermined. The CDR3 runs 12 residues. Looked up from germline, CDR1 is SGHKS and CDR2 is YYEKEE (reference sequence). V gave up 4 bases and J gave up 3 bases, with 4 bases separating them. The CDR3 sequence is CASSTHTGELFF. The CDR3 nucleotides read TGTGCCAGCAGCACTCACACCGGGGAGCTGTTTTTT.

The chain is built from TRBV7-9 and TRBJ2-7, with D possibly TRBD1 on 5 matching bases. The CDR3 loop spans 12 amino acids. V was cut by 5 bases and J by 5 bases, with 10 bases left in between. Germline assignment: CDR1 SEHNR and CDR2 FQNEAQ (reference sequence). In nucleotides, the CDR3 is TGTGCCAGCAGCAAGACAGCCCACGAGCAGTACTTC. Protein: CASSKTAHEQYF.

This sequence joins TRBV7-2 and TRBJ1-1; D not resolved. There are 16 residues in the CDR3. Germline assignment: CDR1 SGHTA and CDR2 FQGNSA. V shed 1 base and J shed 3 bases, with 15 bases lying between them. CDR3 DNA: TGTGCCAGCAGCTTAGGGGGAGCCGGGTCTTACACTGAAGCTTTCTTT. Protein: CASSLGGAGSYTEAFF. Full variable domain (outside the CDR3, taken from reference TRBV7-2 and TRBJ1-1): GAGVSQSPSNKVTEKGKDVELRCDPISGHTALYWYRQSLGQGLEFLIYFQGNSAPDKSGLPSDRFSAERTGGSVSTLTIQRTQQEDSAVYLCASSLGGAGSYTEAFFGQGTRLTVV.

This sequence joins TRBV13 and TRBJ2-3, with D tentatively TRBD1 (6 bases). Trimming removed 2 bases from V and 3 bases from J, with 15 bases in between. This CDR3 has 16 residues. The germline gives CDR1 PRHDT, CDR2 FYEKMQ (reference sequence). The CDR3 coding sequence is TGTGCCAGCAGCTTACGGCAGGGGTTAGGTACAGATACGCAGTATTTT. Residues: CASSLRQGLGTDTQYF. Based on the CDR3 plus reference TRBV13 and TRBJ2-3, the full variable domain is AAGVIQSPRHLIKEKRETATLKCYPIPRHDTVYWYQQGPGQDPQFLISFYEKMQSDKGSIPDRFSAQQFSDYHSELNMSSLELGDSALYFCASSLRQGLGTDTQYFGPGTRLTVL.

This chain links TRBV9 with TRBJ2-2; 8 nucleotides agree with TRBD2. The CDR3 covers 15 residues. Germline V gene lookup returns CDR1 SGDLS and CDR2 YYNGEE. Trimming removed 3 bases from V and 5 bases from J; junction bases left unmatched: 6. CDR3 sequence reads: CASSAPSGGTGELFF. The CDR3 bases are TGTGCCAGCAGCGCTCCGAGCGGGGGAACCGGGGAGCTGTTTTTT.

The chain recombines TRBV6-6 with TRBJ1-2, with 7 bases that match TRBD1. This CDR3 comprises 14 residues. Germline assignment: CDR1 MNHNY and CDR2 SVGAGI (reference sequence). V shed 4 bases, J shed 1 base, and the junction held 3 bases outside the gene matches. CDR3 in DNA: TGTGCCAGCAGTTGGGACAGTAATAACTATGGCTACACCTTC. Protein sequence: CASSWDSNNYGYTF.

The chain links TRBV4-2 to TRBJ2-7, with D uncertain. Germline V gene sequence: CDR1 LGHNA, CDR2 YNFKEQ. The CDR3 totals 11 residues. V was cut by 1 base and J by 5 bases, with 3 bases left in between. The CDR3 sequence is CASSQANEQYF. The CDR3 nucleotides are TGTGCCAGCAGCCAAGCTAACGAGCAGTACTTC.